Listed below are T cell receptor beta chains from one sample, sequenced in a study of PD-1 blockade in classical Hodgkin lymphoma. The data were produced by immunoSEQ multiplex PCR, yet TCRdb's version contains in-frame clones alone and is incomplete. The sample has under 35,000 clones; 85% to 90% are singletons. Sample: CD4+ T cells from blood, taken before the fourth cycle of nivolumab. The receptors were gathered from a human donor with classical Hodgkin lymphoma. The CDR3 runs from the conserved cysteine through the conserved F or W. A D gene is named only where the DNA matches it firmly. Some rows mark clone size as missing; the rest say once, few, many or name a class of expanded clone.

d_gene	v_gene	abundance	j_gene	len	CDR3aa	CDR3nt
TRBD1	TRBV28	once	TRBJ2-1	17	CASSLSTRDRPYYEQFF	TGTGCCAGCAGTTTATCTACACGGGACAGACCCTATTATGAGCAGTTCTTC
TRBD2	TRBV11-2	NA	TRBJ2-3	16	CASSLGRLASTDTQYF	TGTGCCAGCAGCTTAGGCCGACTAGCGAGCACAGATACGCAGTATTTT
NA	TRBV4-1	once	TRBJ2-1	14	CASSLNTGYNEQFF	TGCGCCAGCAGCCTTAATACAGGCTACAATGAGCAGTTCTTC
NA	TRBV15	NA	TRBJ2-7	14	CATSRVELAGEQYF	TGTGCCACCAGCAGAGTGGAGCTAGCTGGCGAGCAGTACTTC
TRBD2	TRBV7-2	NA	TRBJ2-4	17	CASSLAPSGIAKNIQYF	TGTGCCAGCAGCTTAGCACCAAGCGGGATAGCCAAAAACATTCAGTACTTC
NA	TRBV6-5	once	TRBJ1-5	15	CASSRWRTDNQPQHF	TGTGCCAGCAGCCGGTGGAGGACGGACAATCAGCCCCAGCATTTT
TRBD1	TRBV19	NA	TRBJ1-2	13	CASSKGQGDGYTF	TGTGCCAGTAGTAAGGGACAGGGGGATGGCTACACCTTC
NA	TRBV4-2	few	TRBJ1-1	12	CASSPQNTEAFF	TGTGCCAGCAGCCCCCAGAACACTGAAGCTTTCTTT
NA	TRBV6-5	NA	TRBJ1-5	13	CASRGPIGQPQHF	TGTGCCAGCAGGGGGCCCATCGGGCAGCCCCAGCATTTT
NA	TRBV5-4	NA	TRBJ2-5	13	CASSFWSEETQYF	TGTGCCAGCAGCTTTTGGTCGGAGGAGACCCAGTACTTC
TRBD2	TRBV7-2	once	TRBJ2-1	16	CASSLSSGSRYNEQFF	TGTGCCAGCAGCCTAAGTAGCGGGAGTAGGTACAATGAGCAGTTCTTC
NA	TRBV6-5	NA	TRBJ2-6	14	CASSQLSGANVLTF	TGTGCCAGCAGTCAGCTGTCTGGGGCCAACGTCCTGACTTTC
TRBD2	TRBV2	NA	TRBJ2-7	15	CASSMEAGAGYEQYF	TGTGCCAGCAGTATGGAGGCGGGAGCCGGGTACGAGCAGTACTTC
NA	TRBV6-5	NA	TRBJ2-3	14	CASSYSGFGDTQYF	TGTGCCAGCAGTTATAGCGGCTTCGGGGATACGCAGTATTTT
NA	TRBV2	few	TRBJ1-1	12	CASNPIETEAFF	TGTGCCAGCAACCCTATAGAGACTGAAGCTTTCTTT
NA	TRBV7-8	NA	TRBJ1-1	15	CASSPLAGAGTEAFF	TGTGCCAGCAGCCCCCTCGCGGGGGCAGGCACTGAAGCTTTCTTT
NA	TRBV30	NA	TRBJ2-3	12	CAWSALPDTQYF	TGTGCCTGGAGTGCCTTGCCAGATACGCAGTATTTT
NA	TRBV19	NA	TRBJ2-7	11	CASSSRYEQYF	TGTGCCAGTAGTTCCCGTTACGAGCAGTACTTC
TRBD2	TRBV4-3	once	TRBJ2-3	15	CASSQERTSPDTQYF	TGCGCCAGCAGCCAAGAGAGGACTAGCCCGGATACGCAGTATTTT
TRBD1	TRBV5-1	NA	TRBJ1-3	17	CASSYTGQGAGGNTIYF	TGCGCCAGCAGCTATACAGGACAGGGGGCAGGTGGAAACACCATATATTTT
NA	TRBV5-4	NA	TRBJ1-1	15	CASSLDSPRGAEAFF	TGTGCCAGCAGCTTGGATAGCCCCCGGGGGGCTGAAGCTTTCTTT
NA	TRBV7-2	NA	TRBJ2-5	12	CASSLGLETQYF	TGTGCCAGCAGCTTAGGACTAGAGACCCAGTACTTC
TRBD2	TRBV10-3	NA	TRBJ2-1	15	CAISETSGRFNEQFF	TGTGCCATCAGTGAGACTAGCGGGAGGTTCAATGAGCAGTTCTTC
NA	TRBV27	NA	TRBJ1-1	15	CASSRKTAMNTEAFF	TGTGCCAGCAGTAGAAAGACAGCGATGAACACTGAAGCTTTCTTT
TRBD2	TRBV19	NA	TRBJ2-5	18	CASSIEGGLAGIQETQYF	TGTGCCAGTAGTATAGAGGGCGGACTAGCGGGAATCCAAGAGACCCAGTACTTC
TRBD2	TRBV7-2	NA	TRBJ2-3	16	CASSLGGGRGKDTQYF	TGTGCCAGCAGCTTAGGCGGGGGTAGGGGTAAAGATACGCAGTATTTT
NA	TRBV7-8	NA	TRBJ1-5	14	CASSTIRGGQPQHF	TGTGCCAGCAGCACCATCCGGGGGGGTCAGCCCCAGCATTTT
TRBD1	TRBV18	few	TRBJ1-2	14	CASSPMDRDYGYTF	TGTGCCAGCTCACCAATGGACAGGGACTATGGCTACACCTTC
NA	TRBV2	few	TRBJ1-4	13	CASSVLQRSGLFF	TGTGCCAGCAGTGTCCTACAGCGAAGCGGCCTGTTTTTT
NA	TRBV18	NA	TRBJ1-2	14	CASSPPGGDYGYTF	TGTGCCAGCTCACCGCCGGGGGGCGACTATGGCTACACCTTC
NA	TRBV4-2	NA	TRBJ2-6	15	CASSQDNSGANVLTF	TGTGCCAGCAGCCAAGACAACTCTGGGGCCAACGTCCTGACTTTC
TRBD2	TRBV20-1	NA	TRBJ2-1	11	CSAGTSHEQFF	TGCAGTGCCGGGACTAGTCATGAGCAGTTCTTC
NA	TRBV27	NA	TRBJ1-2	13	CASSLEGFDGYTF	TGTGCCAGCAGTTTAGAGGGGTTCGATGGCTACACCTTC
NA	TRBV5-4	NA	TRBJ2-2	15	CASSLYAPDTGELFF	TGTGCCAGCAGCTTGTATGCCCCAGACACCGGGGAGCTGTTTTTT
NA	TRBV2	NA	TRBJ1-1	15	CASLGQGIMNTEAFF	TGTGCCAGCTTAGGGCAGGGGATAATGAACACTGAAGCTTTCTTT
TRBD1	TRBV19	NA	TRBJ1-1	15	CASMTGGSMNTEAFF	TGTGCCAGTATGACAGGGGGCTCAATGAACACTGAAGCTTTCTTT
TRBD2	TRBV18	NA	TRBJ2-1	16	CASSPQTSGRENEQFF	TGTGCCAGCTCACCACAGACTAGCGGGAGGGAGAATGAGCAGTTCTTC
TRBD2	TRBV5-6	NA	TRBJ2-3	16	CASSLGTSGRTDTQYF	TGTGCCAGCAGCTTGGGGACTAGCGGCCGCACAGATACGCAGTATTTT
NA	TRBV19	NA	TRBJ1-1	15	CASSIEYNSNTEAFF	TGTGCCAGTAGTATAGAGTACAACTCGAACACTGAAGCTTTCTTT
TRBD1	TRBV12-5	NA	TRBJ2-3	15	CASGRTGGDTDTQYF	TGTGCTAGTGGTAGGACAGGGGGAGACACAGATACGCAGTATTTT
NA	TRBV10-3	NA	TRBJ1-3	11	CATSPGNTIYF	TGTGCCACCAGTCCGGGAAACACCATATATTTT
NA	TRBV5-4	NA	TRBJ2-7	16	CASSLASWDQTYEQYF	TGTGCCAGCAGCTTGGCCTCTTGGGACCAAACCTACGAGCAGTACTTC
TRBD1	TRBV6-1	NA	TRBJ1-6	14	CASSEQGGNSPLHF	TGTGCCAGCAGTGAACAGGGGGGGAACTCACCCCTCCACTTT
NA	TRBV10-3	once	TRBJ1-1	11	CASQENTEAFF	TGTGCCTCCCAGGAAAACACTGAAGCTTTCTTT
NA	TRBV5-1	NA	TRBJ2-1	14	CASSPQASYNEQFF	TGCGCCAGCAGCCCTCAGGCTTCTTACAATGAGCAGTTCTTC
NA	TRBV7-9	NA	TRBJ2-2	12	CASRRDTGELFF	TGTGCCAGCCGGCGGGACACCGGGGAGCTGTTTTTT
NA	TRBV4-3	NA	TRBJ1-3	13	CASSQEGSNTIYF	TGCGCCAGCAGCCAAGAGGGGAGTAACACCATATATTTT
TRBD2	TRBV4-3	once	TRBJ2-7	17	CASSQERASGRLYEQYF	TGCGCCAGCAGCCAAGAGAGGGCTAGCGGGAGGCTCTACGAGCAGTACTTC
NA	TRBV9	NA	TRBJ1-3	15	CASSVDGRPGNTIYF	TGTGCCAGCAGCGTAGATGGCAGGCCTGGAAACACCATATATTTT
NA	TRBV5-4	NA	TRBJ1-3	15	CASSLVAGSGNTIYF	TGTGCCAGCAGCTTGGTGGCAGGGTCTGGAAACACCATATATTTT
TRBD1	TRBV19	NA	TRBJ2-7	14	CASSPGTGPYEQYF	TGTGCCAGTAGTCCCGGGACAGGGCCCTACGAGCAGTACTTC
TRBD2	TRBV10-3	NA	TRBJ2-7	14	CAISGTSGTYEQYF	TGTGCCATCAGTGGGACTAGCGGGACTTACGAGCAGTACTTC
NA	TRBV30	NA	TRBJ2-7	13	CAWSVEGGFEQYF	TGTGCCTGGAGTGTAGAAGGCGGTTTCGAGCAGTACTTC
NA	TRBV25-1	NA	TRBJ2-1	15	CASSDVGSITNEQFF	TGTGCCAGCAGTGACGTCGGGAGCATTACGAATGAGCAGTTCTTC